This is a list of T cell receptor beta chains from one sample in a study of blood T cells in healthy people across ages. TCRdb reprocessed the 5' RACE reads with MiXCR, giving one entry per CDR3 protein. The repertoire holds 1,100,000 or so distinct CDR3 sequences, with 45% as singletons. The sequencing sample was made of blood. Receptor source: a woman aged 60-70 years in good health. Both conserved end residues are part of each CDR3. The D gene is left open where the match is weak. Clone size is stated in some rows and not others, as once, few, many or a class when expanded.

d_gene	v_gene	j_gene	abundance	CDR3aa	CDR3nt
TRBD1	TRBV7-3	TRBJ2-1	-	CASSLKVGGADEQFF	TGTGCCAGCAGCTTAAAAGTAGGGGGCGCGGATGAGCAGTTCTTC
TRBD2	TRBV20-1	TRBJ2-3	-	CSARKGDYSTDTQYF	TGCAGTGCTAGAAAAGGGGACTACAGCACAGATACGCAGTATTTT
TRBD1	TRBV27	TRBJ2-2	few	CASAPGGAANTGELFF	TGTGCCAGCGCCCCAGGGGGCGCCGCGAACACCGGGGAGCTGTTTTTT
TRBD2	TRBV6-4	TRBJ2-1	-	CASRGGLAGEQFF	TGTGCCAGCAGGGGAGGACTAGCCGGTGAGCAGTTCTTC
TRBD2	TRBV6-5	TRBJ2-7	-	CASNSRGLAGYEQYF	TGTGCCAGCAACTCTAGGGGACTAGCGGGATACGAGCAGTACTTC
-	TRBV6-5	TRBJ2-5	few	CASHLRGAGQETQYF	TGTGCCAGCCATCTTCGGGGGGCAGGGCAAGAGACCCAGTACTTC
TRBD1	TRBV29-1	TRBJ1-1	-	CSGKTDRGTAFF	TGCAGCGGAAAAACTGACAGGGGGACGGCTTTCTTT
-	TRBV6-5	TRBJ2-3	-	CASSYLGISTDTQYF	TGTGCCAGCAGTTACTTGGGCATCTCCACAGATACGCAGTATTTT
TRBD1	TRBV27	TRBJ2-7	-	CASIPSHRQGLEYEQYF	TGTGCCAGCATTCCGTCCCACCGACAGGGGTTGGAATACGAGCAGTACTTC
-	TRBV13	TRBJ2-1	-	CASSDRANEQFF	TGTGCCAGCAGTGATAGGGCAAATGAGCAGTTCTTC
-	TRBV3-1	TRBJ2-5	-	CASSQGRSQETQYF	TGTGCCAGCAGCCAAGGACGGTCTCAAGAGACCCAGTACTTC
-	TRBV10-1	TRBJ2-5	-	CASSESRGAVIGTQYF	TGCGCCAGCAGTGAGTCGAGAGGGGCGGTCATCGGGACCCAGTACTTC